The present T cell receptor beta chain was sequenced within a study of a mutant IDH1 vaccine in newly diagnosed glioma. Regarding this clone: Antigen unknown.

With 8 bases removed from V and 5 bases from J, the gap between germline ends came to 22 bases. This CDR3 has 15 amino acids. The germline gives CDR1 SNHLY, CDR2 FYNNEI. The assay was immunoSEQ multiplex PCR, and TCRdb's table has in-frame clones only and misses some. The sample holds around 40,000 clones, roughly 80% seen once. Specified time point: week 23, last vaccination. Every vaccination contained 300 ug of the mutant IDH1 20-mer peptide and was paired with topical imiquimod. The sample consisted of PBMCs, taken from a glioma patient whose treatment included an IDH1 peptide vaccine. The source is a man aged 50 to 59 with glioma. The genes are TRBV2 and TRBJ2-7, with D possibly being TRBD2 (6 bases). The CDR3 sequence: CASYPPGGTANEQYF. As DNA, the CDR3 is TGTGCCAGCTACCCCCCTGGAGGGACGGCTAACGAGCAGTACTTC.